One and the same sample provided the 32 T cell receptor beta chains below, sequenced in a study of OX40 agonist ivuxolimab in advanced cancers. TCRdb's copy holds only in-frame clones and misses some; the assay was immunoSEQ multiplex PCR. This sample carries 7,000 to 8,500 clones, roughly 76% of them seen once, and the ten largest clones take roughly 70%. The sequenced sample was CD4+ or CD8+ T cells sorted from blood, obtained in a trial of the OX40 agonist ivuxolimab. The receptor set was obtained from an adult with an advanced solid tumor such as melanoma, head and neck, liver or kidney cancer.

This clone was counted between two and nine times. CDR3 sequence (DNA): TGCGCCAGCAGCCGTTACCTGGGAGTGTCCTACGAGCAGTACTTC. Translated, it gives CASSRYLGVSYEQYF. The gene calls are TRBV4-1 and TRBJ2-7; maybe TRBD2 (5 bases). Trimming pared 4 bases from V and 1 base from J, leaving 14 bases between. The CDR3 is 15 amino acids. Per the germline V gene, CDR1 is MGHRA and CDR2 is YSYEKL.

CDR3 nucleotide sequence: TGTGCCAGCAGCCAAGTAGGCCTAGCGGGCGCTTCGCAACCCTACGAGCAGTACTTC. This translates into CASSQVGLAGASQPYEQYF. The chain recombines TRBV14 with TRBJ2-7; TRBD2 aligns across 8 bases. V shed 1 base, J shed 2 bases, and the junction held 16 bases outside the gene matches. The CDR3 has 19 amino acids. Germline V gene data show CDR1 as SGHDN and CDR2 as FVKESK. The entire variable domain, with the rest obtained from reference TRBV14 and TRBJ2-7, is as follows: EAGVTQFPSHSVIEKGQTVTLRCDPISGHDNLYWYRRVMGKEIKFLLHFVKESKQDESGMPNNRFLAERTGGTYSTLKVQPAELEDSGVYFCASSQVGLAGASQPYEQYFGPGTRLTVT.

This chain links TRBV11-2 with TRBJ1-2; D not resolved. V was clipped by 7 bases and J by 4 bases, with 10 bases between them. Germline lookup yields CDR1 SGHAT and CDR2 FQNNGV. The CDR3 is 12 amino acids. This CDR3 is CASTDTSYGYTF. The CDR3 DNA reads TGTGCCAGCACCGATACCAGCTATGGCTACACCTTC.

The V call is TRBV15, the J call TRBJ2-3, with D unresolved. Trimming took off 5 bases at V and 5 bases at J, with 11 bases between the two ends. Germline-derived CDR1 and CDR2 are LNHNV and YYDKDF (reference sequence). This CDR3 region has 13 residues. Here the CDR3 reads CATSSPPEDTQYF. Here the CDR3 DNA reads TGTGCCACCAGCTCGCCCCCGGAAGATACGCAGTATTTT.

The CDR3 DNA sequence: TGTGCCAGCAGCCAATCGAGGGGAATGAATGAAGCTTTCTTT. Protein product: CASSQSRGMNEAFF. The rearrangement uses TRBV16 and TRBJ1-1; tentatively, D is TRBD1 (5 bases). Trimming removed 0 bases from V and 7 bases from J, with 12 bases in between. This CDR3 comprises 14 residues. Germline-derived CDR1 and CDR2 are KGHSY and FQNENV.

V and J are TRBV6-5 and TRBJ1-1; possibly TRBD1 for D (6 bases). CDR3 length equals 14 residues. CDR1 is MNHEY, CDR2 SVGAGI, per germline. V was trimmed by 5 bases and J by 0 bases, leaving 10 bases between them. CDR3 DNA sequence: TGTGCCAGCAGTCGGGACATTTTGAACACTGAAGCTTTCTTT. This codes for CASSRDILNTEAFF.

The chain uses TRBV6-5 and TRBJ1-1; no definite D call. The CDR3 has 11 amino acids. V was trimmed by 4 bases and J by 4 bases, leaving 4 bases between them. The germline V gene encodes CDR1 MNHEY and CDR2 SVGAGI. This CDR3 reads CASSSGTEAFF. The CDR3 DNA reads TGTGCCAGCAGTTCCGGCACTGAAGCTTTCTTT.

The chain has TRBV7-6 and TRBJ2-3; D might be TRBD2 (6 bases). The CDR3 is 14 residues long. Trimming took 5 bases from V and 1 from J, leaving 10 bases between them. In germline, CDR1 is SGHVS, CDR2 FNYEAQ. The CDR3 sequence: CASSHASGTDTQYF. The CDR3 coding sequence is TGTGCCAGCAGCCACGCTAGCGGCACAGATACGCAGTATTTT.

J is TRBJ2-7 and V is TRBV5-1; TRBD1 or TRBD2 may be the D gene (5 bases each). The CDR3 is 14 amino acids. The V gene's germline CDR1 is SGHRS and CDR2 YFSETQ. V was pared by 4 bases and J by 5 bases, with 16 bases between. CDR3 DNA: TGCGCCAGCAGCCCTTCTGGGGGTTTCGACGAGCAGTACTTC. This gives the protein CASSPSGGFDEQYF. Looking up the rest from reference TRBV5-1 and TRBJ2-7 gives the full variable domain: KAGVTQTPRYLIKTRGQQVTLSCSPISGHRSVSWYQQTPGQGLQFLFEYFSETQRNKGNFPGRFSGRQFSNSRSEMNVSTLELGDSALYLCASSPSGGFDEQYFGPGTRLTVT.

The chain is built from TRBV6-1 and TRBJ1-1; 8 bases match TRBD1. Trimming took 3 bases from V and 5 from J; bases not matched to a gene: 5. This CDR3 spans 14 amino acids. Germline V lookup: CDR1 MNHNS, CDR2 SASEGT. The CDR3 reads CASSDAGGHTEAFF. CDR3 nucleotides: TGTGCCAGCAGTGATGCAGGGGGCCATACTGAAGCTTTCTTT.

At least ten counts were recorded for this clone. The rearrangement uses TRBV4-2 and TRBJ2-3; D may be TRBD2 (6 bases). Germline V gives CDR1 LGHNA, CDR2 YNFKEQ. The CDR3 is made up of 17 amino acids. Deletions cut 0 bases from V and 3 bases from J, with 16 bases between. The CDR3 reads CASSQEAGTFRTDTQYF. The CDR3 nucleotides are TGTGCCAGCAGCCAAGAGGCCGGGACTTTCCGAACAGATACGCAGTATTTT.

This chain joins TRBV11-2 and TRBJ2-5, with D possibly matching TRBD2 (5 bases). This CDR3 is built from 15 residues. Per germline, CDR1 SGHAT and CDR2 FQNNGV. V lost 1 base and J 5 bases, leaving 14 bases between the germline ends. The DNA for the CDR3 is TGTGCCAGCAGCTTAGTGACTTTATCGGGGGAGACCCAGTACTTC. Its translation is CASSLVTLSGETQYF.

CDR3: CASSDRTSVTDTQYF. Written as DNA, the CDR3 is TGTGCCAGCAGTGACAGGACTAGCGTCACGGATACGCAGTATTTT. The J gene is TRBJ2-3, the V gene TRBV2; 9 bases match TRBD2. J lost 6 bases, V lost 3 bases, and 7 bases had no gene match. Germline loops: CDR1 SNHLY, CDR2 FYNNEI. The CDR3 is made up of 15 amino acids.

The chain couples TRBV15 to TRBJ1-2; no clear D. Trimming cost V 0 bases and J 10 bases, with 12 bases left between them. The CDR3 consists of 13 residues. Germline V gene sequence: CDR1 LNHNV, CDR2 YYDKDF (reference sequence). The CDR3 loop is CATSRDRGRPYTF. CDR3 in DNA: TGTGCCACCAGCAGAGATAGAGGAAGGCCCTACACCTTC.

This chain links TRBV12-5 with TRBJ2-6, with D tentatively TRBD1 (5 bases). The CDR3 loop spans 18 amino acids. V was shortened by 5 bases and J by 5 bases, with 22 bases between the two germline ends. Germline V gene data show CDR1 as LGHNT and CDR2 as FRNRAP. The CDR3 spells CASGRPTAGQSRANVLTF. Here the CDR3 DNA reads TGTGCTAGTGGTCGACCCACTGCAGGACAAAGTCGGGCCAACGTCCTGACTTTC.

Concerning this clone: The sample has other DNA sequences that encode this CDR3 too. The chain couples TRBV2 to TRBJ1-2; no clear D. The germline V gene has CDR1 SNHLY and CDR2 FYNNEI. The CDR3 covers 17 residues. Trimming took off 3 bases at V and 3 bases at J, with 20 bases between the two ends. The CDR3 sequence is CASSDRRIRSVDYGYTF. The CDR3 DNA reads TGTGCCAGCAGTGATAGACGGATTCGGAGCGTCGACTATGGCTACACCTTC.

V gene TRBV9 combines with J gene TRBJ2-2; TRBD1 matches 12 bases. There are 17 residues in the CDR3. V lost 3 bases to trimming and J lost 4 bases; unmatched junction nucleotides: 7. Germline values: CDR1 SGDLS, CDR2 YYNGEE. The CDR3 loop is CASSAGQGALTTGELFF. The CDR3 DNA is TGTGCCAGCAGCGCGGGACAGGGGGCGCTAACCACCGGGGAGCTGTTTTTT.

The chain joins TRBV28 to TRBJ1-2; unclear D gene. The CDR3 runs 14 residues. V was shortened by 5 bases and J by 2 bases, with 12 bases between the two germline ends. Germline V gives CDR1 MDHEN, CDR2 SYDVKM. The CDR3 sequence is CASSPWAENYGYTF. DNA for the CDR3: TGTGCCAGCAGTCCATGGGCTGAAAACTATGGCTACACCTTC.

This chain links TRBV14 with TRBJ2-1; D perhaps matches TRBD1 (6 bases). CDR3 size: 13 residues. Trimming shortened V by 4 bases and J by 4 bases, and 8 bases separated the two germline ends. Germline V gene lookup returns CDR1 SGHDN and CDR2 FVKESK. The CDR3 loop reads CASSLDSYNEQFF. Written as DNA, the CDR3 is TGTGCCAGCAGCCTGGACAGTTACAATGAGCAGTTCTTC.

The V gene is TRBV4-1, the J gene TRBJ2-1, with D maybe TRBD2 (6 bases). The CDR3 totals 16 residues. The V gene lost 0 bases and the J gene lost 4 bases, with 13 bases spanning the gap. The germline V gene encodes CDR1 MGHRA and CDR2 YSYEKL. CDR3 protein: CASSQDTGLRYNEQFF. Written as DNA, the CDR3 is TGCGCCAGCAGCCAAGATACCGGACTACGATACAATGAGCAGTTCTTC.

This clone appeared a few times. The gene calls are TRBV7-9 and TRBJ2-7, with 12 bases identical to TRBD2. Germline CDR1 and CDR2: SEHNR and FQNEAQ (reference sequence). The V segment lost 5 bases and the J segment 2 bases; nucleotides outside the gene matches: 7. The CDR3 contains 16 residues. The CDR3 sequence: CASSPGASGGAYEQYF. For the CDR3, the DNA is TGTGCCAGCAGCCCCGGGGCTAGCGGGGGGGCCTACGAGCAGTACTTC.

This clone was detected a few times. The CDR3 DNA is TGTGCCAGCAGGGAGACAGGGGGTGAGCCCCAGCATTTT. It yields the protein CASRETGGEPQHF. This chain connects TRBV6-1 to TRBJ1-5, with 9 bases identical to TRBD1. The V segment lost 6 bases and the J segment 8 bases; nucleotides outside the gene matches: 5. CDR3 length: 13 amino acids. The germline CDR1 and CDR2 sequences are MNHNS and SASEGT.

The gene calls are TRBV6-1 and TRBJ2-6; perhaps TRBD2 as D (6 bases). CDR3 size: 17 residues. V shed 2 bases and J shed 0 bases, with 11 bases lying between them. CDR1 MNHNS and CDR2 SASEGT come from the germline V gene. As DNA, the CDR3 is TGTGCCAGCAGTGAACCGGGACTCTCCTCTGGGGCCAACGTCCTGACTTTC. It encodes CASSEPGLSSGANVLTF.

The rearrangement uses TRBV29-1 and TRBJ2-7, with unresolved D. Germline V gene data show CDR1 as SQVTM and CDR2 as ANQGSEA. CDR3 length: 15 amino acids. The V end lost 6 bases, the J end lost 0 bases, and 18 bases lay between the germline ends. The CDR3 loop is CSVPPPAAHSYEQYF. CDR3 DNA sequence: TGCAGCGTGCCCCCTCCGGCAGCGCACTCCTACGAGCAGTACTTC.

The chain employs TRBV10-3 and TRBJ2-3; D is ambiguous. Germline CDR1 is ENHRY and CDR2 is SYGVKD. The V end was cut by 3 bases, the J end by 6 bases, with 25 bases between. CDR3 length: 18 amino acids. CDR3 nucleotide sequence: TGTGCCATCAGTGATCTTGGTGAAGGGTCCTCCCATAGGGATACGCAGTATTTT. The encoded protein is CAISDLGEGSSHRDTQYF.

This chain connects TRBV19 to TRBJ2-1, with D perhaps TRBD1 (6 bases). Germline CDR1 reads LNHDA; CDR2 reads SQIVND (reference sequence). This CDR3 region has 14 residues. Trimming left V 4 bases short and J 8 bases short, with 15 bases between. The CDR3 bases are TGTGCCAGTAGTACCCGGGACATAAGGCATGAGCAGTTCTTC. Amino acid sequence: CASSTRDIRHEQFF.

This sequence joins TRBV13 and TRBJ2-7; maybe TRBD1 (6 bases). This CDR3 spans 16 amino acids. Germline loops: CDR1 PRHDT, CDR2 FYEKMQ (reference sequence). Trimming stripped 0 bases from V and 3 bases from J, with 15 bases between. CDR3 amino acids: CASSLGSDGTYYEQYF. The CDR3 DNA follows: TGTGCCAGCAGCTTAGGATCCGACGGGACATACTACGAGCAGTACTTC. Looking up the rest from reference TRBV13 and TRBJ2-7 gives the full variable domain: AAGVIQSPRHLIKEKRETATLKCYPIPRHDTVYWYQQGPGQDPQFLISFYEKMQSDKGSIPDRFSAQQFSDYHSELNMSSLELGDSALYFCASSLGSDGTYYEQYFGPGTRLTVT.

The chain couples TRBV7-9 to TRBJ1-2, with D perhaps matching TRBD1 (5 bases). Per the germline V gene, CDR1 is SEHNR and CDR2 is FQNEAQ (reference sequence). The V gene lost 5 bases and the J gene lost 4 bases, with 14 bases spanning the gap. The CDR3 totals 14 residues. The CDR3: CASSPREVAYGYTF. CDR3 nucleotide sequence: TGTGCCAGCAGCCCCAGGGAGGTGGCCTATGGCTACACCTTC.

This chain links TRBV4-2 with TRBJ1-1; D is uncertain. Germline assignment: CDR1 LGHNA and CDR2 YNFKEQ. The V and J ends lost 0 bases and 3 bases respectively, with 5 bases between them. The CDR3 sequence is 13 residues long. CDR3: CASSQEPDTEAFF. CDR3 nucleotides: TGTGCCAGCAGCCAAGAACCGGACACTGAAGCTTTCTTT.

The CDR3 loop is CASSMGQGYEQYF. In DNA, the CDR3 is TGTGCCAGCAGTATGGGACAAGGATACGAGCAGTACTTC. The V and J genes are TRBV6-5 and TRBJ2-7, with D perhaps matching TRBD1 (6 bases). Germline V CDR1 and CDR2: MNHEY, SVGAGI. V was trimmed by 5 bases and J by 4 bases, leaving 12 bases between them. The CDR3 is 13 residues long.

The genes are TRBV29-1 and TRBJ2-1, with no clear D. Germline loops: CDR1 SQVTM, CDR2 ANQGSEA. The CDR3 spans 12 residues. Trimming stripped 5 bases from V and 1 base from J, with 6 bases between. The CDR3 nucleotides are TGCAGCGTTCAGGAGTCCTACAATGAGCAGTTCTTC. It is translated as CSVQESYNEQFF.

In its sample, this clone was seen once. The chain joins TRBV14 to TRBJ2-1; 10 nucleotides align to TRBD2. The length of the CDR3 is 15 residues. V lost 2 bases to trimming and J lost 7 bases; unmatched junction nucleotides: 5. Looked up from germline, CDR1 is SGHDN and CDR2 is FVKESK. CDR3 protein: CASSQLAGDLNEQFF. The CDR3 region has the DNA TGTGCCAGCAGCCAACTAGCGGGGGATCTGAATGAGCAGTTCTTC.